This is a list of T cell receptor beta chains from one sample in a study of regulatory T cells in long-lasting Graves disease. MiXCR was run by TCRdb on the multiplex PCR reads, yielding one entry per CDR3 protein. The table has about 540,000 distinct CDR3 sequences, less than 15% seen once. These data also formed part of another study, on T cells in Graves' hyperthyroidism and ophthalmopathy.

Material: peripheral blood mononuclear cells (PBMCs), obtained at new diagnosis, from a patient treated with antithyroid drugs. Receptors were obtained from a man aged 30 to 45 with Graves disease. Both conserved end residues are part of each CDR3. D genes are given only for firm matches. The listing skips clone size in some rows; elsewhere it reads once, few, many or a size class.

V: TRBV19; size: .; D: TRBD2; J: TRBJ2-7; CDR3: CASSITSGRAKYEQYF; DNA: TGTGCCAGTAGTATCACTAGCGGGAGGGCCAAGTACGAGCAGTACTTC
V: TRBV2; size: many; D: TRBD1; J: TRBJ1-1; CDR3: CASSVGQTANTEAFF; DNA: TGTGCCAGCAGTGTGGGACAGACCGCGAACACTGAAGCTTTCTTT
V: TRBV28; size: many; D: .; J: TRBJ1-4; CDR3: CASSLGQVEEKLFF; DNA: TGTGCCAGCAGTTTGGGGCAGGTAGAGGAAAAACTGTTTTTT
V: TRBV12-3/TRBV12-4; size: many; D: .; J: TRBJ1-2; CDR3: CASSPDTVYGYTF; DNA: TGTGCCAGCAGCCCGGACACAGTTTATGGCTACACCTTC
V: TRBV29-1; size: .; D: .; J: TRBJ1-4; CDR3: CSVEVGLGLFF; DNA: TGCAGCGTTGAGGTTGGGCTGGGACTGTTTTTT
V: TRBV10-2; size: .; D: .; J: TRBJ1-1; CDR3: CASSRDAQAFF; DNA: TGCGCCAGCAGCCGGGACGCGCAGGCTTTCTTT
V: TRBV29-1; size: many; D: .; J: TRBJ2-1; CDR3: CSVGRWSYNEQFF; DNA: TGCAGCGTTGGAAGGTGGTCCTACAATGAGCAGTTCTTC
V: TRBV20-1; size: .; D: TRBD1; J: TRBJ2-1; CDR3: CSAKPGQGAGEQFF; DNA: TGCAGTGCTAAGCCGGGACAGGGGGCGGGTGAGCAGTTCTTC
V: TRBV30; size: many; D: .; J: TRBJ1-2; CDR3: CAGRHSRAGGYTF; DNA: TGTGCCGGAAGGCATAGCCGAGCGGGCGGCTACACCTTC
V: TRBV10-3; size: many; D: .; J: TRBJ2-7; CDR3: CAISESLTGLYEQYF; DNA: TGTGCCATCAGTGAGTCCTTGACGGGGCTCTACGAGCAGTACTTC
V: TRBV9; size: .; D: .; J: TRBJ1-6; CDR3: CASSATAQHNSPLHF; DNA: TGTGCCAGCAGCGCGACAGCCCAACATAATTCACCCCTCCACTTT
V: TRBV20-1; size: many; D: .; J: TRBJ2-7; CDR3: CSARKASWGEQYF; DNA: TGCAGTGCTAGGAAGGCCTCCTGGGGGGAGCAGTACTTC
V: TRBV27; size: many; D: TRBD1; J: TRBJ2-7; CDR3: CASSLRTGELYEQYF; DNA: TGTGCCAGCAGTCTAAGGACAGGGGAGTTGTACGAGCAGTACTTC
V: TRBV10-1; size: .; D: .; J: TRBJ2-5; CDR3: CARSEPQRQETQYF; DNA: TGCGCCAGAAGTGAGCCACAGAGGCAAGAGACCCAGTACTTC
V: TRBV20-1; size: many; D: .; J: TRBJ2-1; CDR3: CSARDYTYNEQFF; DNA: TGCAGTGCTAGAGACTATACTTACAATGAGCAGTTCTTC
V: TRBV30; size: many; D: TRBD2; J: TRBJ2-7; CDR3: CAWRQAGDDYEQYF; DNA: TGTGCCTGGAGACAAGCGGGAGACGACTACGAGCAGTACTTC
V: TRBV20-1; size: few; D: .; J: TRBJ2-4; CDR3: CSANGGDIQYF; DNA: TGCAGTGCCAATGGTGGGGACATTCAGTACTTC
V: TRBV9; size: many; D: .; J: TRBJ2-2; CDR3: CASTLGQVNTGELFF; DNA: TGTGCCAGCACCCTGGGGCAGGTTAACACCGGGGAGCTGTTTTTT
V: TRBV29-1; size: few; D: .; J: TRBJ2-4; CDR3: CSVGRGMVRGIQYF; DNA: TGCAGCGTAGGAAGGGGGATGGTAAGGGGCATTCAGTACTTC
V: TRBV5-1; size: few; D: .; J: TRBJ1-6; CDR3: CASSGGAYNPPLHF; DNA: TGCGCCAGCAGTGGGGGGGCCTATAATCCACCCCTCCACTTT
V: TRBV13; size: many; D: TRBD2; J: TRBJ2-5; CDR3: CASSSRLAGSLQTQYF; DNA: TGTGCCAGCAGCTCCCGACTAGCGGGAAGTCTCCAGACCCAGTACTTC
V: TRBV28; size: many; D: TRBD2; J: TRBJ2-2; CDR3: CASSLFLAGYTGELFF; DNA: TGTGCCAGCAGTTTATTCCTAGCGGGGTACACCGGGGAGCTGTTTTTT
V: TRBV30; size: few; D: TRBD1; J: TRBJ1-4; CDR3: CAGQGNEKLFF; DNA: TGTGCCGGACAGGGTAATGAAAAACTGTTTTTT
V: TRBV27; size: many; D: TRBD2; J: TRBJ2-2; CDR3: CASSFRWGLAGGPETGELFF; DNA: TGTGCCAGCAGTTTCCGTTGGGGACTAGCGGGAGGGCCGGAAACCGGGGAGCTGTTTTTT
V: TRBV5-1; size: many; D: .; J: TRBJ1-1; CDR3: CASTSGAMNTEAFF; DNA: TGCGCCAGCACTTCGGGGGCGATGAACACTGAAGCTTTCTTT
V: TRBV7-2; size: many; D: TRBD1; J: TRBJ2-4; CDR3: CASSLAGDRGLGIQYF; DNA: TGTGCCAGCAGCTTAGCTGGCGACAGGGGGCTGGGCATTCAGTACTTC
V: TRBV30; size: many; D: TRBD1; J: TRBJ1-5; CDR3: CAWAGGNQPQHF; DNA: TGTGCCTGGGCAGGGGGAAATCAGCCCCAGCATTTT
V: TRBV28; size: many; D: TRBD2; J: TRBJ2-5; CDR3: CASSSPGSGGFQETQYF; DNA: TGTGCCAGCAGTTCCCCGGGTAGCGGGGGCTTCCAAGAGACCCAGTACTTC
V: TRBV6-9; size: few; D: .; J: TRBJ2-3; CDR3: CASSLTGLSTDTQYF; DNA: TGTGCCAGCAGTTTAACAGGGTTAAGCACAGATACGCAGTATTTT
V: TRBV11-2; size: .; D: .; J: TRBJ1-5; CDR3: CASSFQQGLPQHF; DNA: TGTGCCAGCAGCTTTCAACAGGGTCTACCCCAGCATTTT
V: TRBV7-3; size: few; D: .; J: TRBJ1-2; CDR3: CASSLTAVENGYTF; DNA: TGTGCCAGCAGCTTAACTGCCGTCGAGAATGGCTACACCTTC
V: TRBV5-1; size: many; D: .; J: TRBJ2-2; CDR3: CASSSTGTVSTGELFF; DNA: TGCGCCAGCAGCTCAACCGGGACGGTCTCCACCGGGGAGCTGTTTTTT
V: TRBV4-1; size: .; D: .; J: TRBJ2-2; CDR3: CASSRIAGGYTGELFF; DNA: TGCGCCAGCAGCCGCATAGCTGGGGGTTACACCGGGGAGCTGTTTTTT
V: TRBV5-1; size: many; D: .; J: TRBJ2-3; CDR3: CASSLVRATDTQYF; DNA: TGCGCCAGCAGCTTGGTAAGGGCCACAGATACGCAGTATTTT
V: TRBV9; size: many; D: .; J: TRBJ1-1; CDR3: CASSVVRGWYQNTEAFF; DNA: TGTGCCAGCAGCGTAGTGCGGGGGTGGTACCAGAACACTGAAGCTTTCTTT
V: TRBV27; size: many; D: .; J: TRBJ1-1; CDR3: CASSARGMNTEAFF; DNA: TGTGCCAGCAGTGCCAGGGGCATGAACACTGAAGCTTTCTTT
V: TRBV19; size: .; D: .; J: TRBJ1-5; CDR3: CASSVDQYSNQPQHF; DNA: TGTGCCAGTAGTGTAGATCAATATAGCAATCAGCCCCAGCATTTT
V: TRBV9; size: few; D: .; J: TRBJ1-4; CDR3: CASSVEEGLGEKLFF; DNA: TGTGCCAGCAGCGTAGAGGAGGGGTTGGGTGAAAAACTGTTTTTT
V: TRBV12-3/TRBV12-4; size: few; D: TRBD2; J: TRBJ2-1; CDR3: CASSSQQSTSGRANEQFF; DNA: TGTGCCAGCAGTTCCCAACAATCGACTAGCGGGAGGGCAAATGAGCAGTTCTTC
V: TRBV29-1; size: few; D: .; J: TRBJ2-1; CDR3: CSVMGRYEGTNNEQFF; DNA: TGCAGCGTTATGGGGCGGTACGAGGGGACCAACAATGAGCAGTTCTTC
V: TRBV18; size: many; D: .; J: TRBJ2-1; CDR3: CASSSSEGASYEQFF; DNA: TGTGCCAGCTCTTCCAGCGAGGGAGCGTCTTATGAGCAGTTCTTC
V: TRBV6-1; size: few; D: TRBD1; J: TRBJ1-5; CDR3: CASRDTGGDQPQHF; DNA: TGTGCCAGCAGAGACACAGGGGGTGACCAGCCCCAGCATTTT
V: TRBV29-1; size: few; D: .; J: TRBJ2-1; CDR3: CSVESLGVRFF; DNA: TGCAGCGTTGAATCCCTAGGAGTGCGGTTCTTC
V: TRBV10-3; size: many; D: .; J: TRBJ2-1; CDR3: CAISESSNEQFF; DNA: TGTGCCATCAGTGAGTCCTCCAATGAGCAGTTCTTC
V: TRBV5-1; size: many; D: .; J: TRBJ2-3; CDR3: CASSLTVSSTDTQYF; DNA: TGCGCCAGCAGCTTGACAGTTTCTAGCACAGATACGCAGTATTTT
V: TRBV29-1; size: many; D: .; J: TRBJ2-3; CDR3: CSVEDRTLGSPDTQYF; DNA: TGCAGCGTTGAAGATCGGACTTTGGGGAGTCCAGATACGCAGTATTTT
V: TRBV5-1; size: .; D: TRBD2; J: TRBJ2-7; CDR3: CASSLVAGEEQYF; DNA: TGCGCCAGCAGCTTGGTAGCGGGAGAGGAGCAGTACTTC
V: TRBV7-3; size: .; D: TRBD2; J: TRBJ2-2; CDR3: CASSFDGRGWTGELFF; DNA: TGTGCCAGCAGCTTTGACGGGAGGGGATGGACCGGGGAGCTGTTTTTT
V: TRBV6-2/TRBV6-3; size: few; D: .; J: TRBJ2-1; CDR3: CASSYWASHNEQFF; DNA: TGTGCCAGCAGTTATTGGGCCTCGCACAATGAGCAGTTCTTC
V: TRBV20-1; size: few; D: TRBD2; J: TRBJ2-4; CDR3: CSAKGIRGLAGLTAKNIQYF; DNA: TGCAGTGCTAAGGGAATCCGGGGACTAGCGGGACTTACGGCCAAAAACATTCAGTACTTC
V: TRBV10-3; size: .; D: TRBD1; J: TRBJ1-5; CDR3: CAISEDRGNQPQHF; DNA: TGTGCCATCAGTGAGGACAGGGGAAATCAGCCCCAGCATTTT
V: TRBV7-8; size: many; D: .; J: TRBJ2-5; CDR3: CASSLWGPHGGAETQYF; DNA: TGTGCCAGCAGCTTATGGGGGCCGCATGGAGGGGCGGAGACCCAGTACTTC
V: TRBV12-3/TRBV12-4; size: many; D: TRBD2; J: TRBJ2-3; CDR3: CASRTSGNSDTQYF; DNA: TGTGCCAGCAGAACTAGCGGGAACTCAGATACGCAGTATTTT
V: TRBV27; size: .; D: .; J: TRBJ1-2; CDR3: CASSFGGAGVNGYTF; DNA: TGTGCCAGCAGTTTTGGGGGGGCGGGGGTGAACGGCTACACCTTC
V: TRBV27; size: many; D: TRBD2; J: TRBJ2-5; CDR3: CASRTSGRYQETQYF; DNA: TGTGCCAGCAGAACTAGCGGGAGGTACCAAGAGACCCAGTACTTC
V: TRBV27; size: many; D: .; J: TRBJ2-1; CDR3: CASSPSYYNEQFF; DNA: TGTGCCAGCAGCCCATCCTACTACAATGAGCAGTTCTTC
V: TRBV10-3; size: many; D: .; J: TRBJ2-2; CDR3: CAISESARSNTGELFF; DNA: TGTGCCATCAGTGAGTCGGCCAGGTCGAACACCGGGGAGCTGTTTTTT